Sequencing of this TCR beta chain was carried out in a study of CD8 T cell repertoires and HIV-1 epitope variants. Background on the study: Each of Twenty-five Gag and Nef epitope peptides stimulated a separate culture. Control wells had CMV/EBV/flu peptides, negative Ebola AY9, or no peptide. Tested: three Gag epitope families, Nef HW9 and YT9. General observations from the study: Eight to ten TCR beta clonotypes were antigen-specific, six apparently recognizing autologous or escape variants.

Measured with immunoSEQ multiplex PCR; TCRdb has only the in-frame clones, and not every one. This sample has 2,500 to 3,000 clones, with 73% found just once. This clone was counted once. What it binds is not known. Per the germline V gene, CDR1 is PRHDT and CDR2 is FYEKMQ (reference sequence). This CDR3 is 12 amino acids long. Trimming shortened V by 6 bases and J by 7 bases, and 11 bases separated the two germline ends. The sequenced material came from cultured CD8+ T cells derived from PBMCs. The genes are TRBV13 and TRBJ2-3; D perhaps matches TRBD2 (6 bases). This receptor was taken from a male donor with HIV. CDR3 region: CASSSTSNTQYF. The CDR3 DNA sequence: TGTGCCAGCAGTTCGACTAGTAATACGCAGTATTTT. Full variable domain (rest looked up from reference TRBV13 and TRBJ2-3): AAGVIQSPRHLIKEKRETATLKCYPIPRHDTVYWYQQGPGQDPQFLISFYEKMQSDKGSIPDRFSAQQFSDYHSELNMSSLELGDSALYFCASSSTSNTQYFGPGTRLTVL.